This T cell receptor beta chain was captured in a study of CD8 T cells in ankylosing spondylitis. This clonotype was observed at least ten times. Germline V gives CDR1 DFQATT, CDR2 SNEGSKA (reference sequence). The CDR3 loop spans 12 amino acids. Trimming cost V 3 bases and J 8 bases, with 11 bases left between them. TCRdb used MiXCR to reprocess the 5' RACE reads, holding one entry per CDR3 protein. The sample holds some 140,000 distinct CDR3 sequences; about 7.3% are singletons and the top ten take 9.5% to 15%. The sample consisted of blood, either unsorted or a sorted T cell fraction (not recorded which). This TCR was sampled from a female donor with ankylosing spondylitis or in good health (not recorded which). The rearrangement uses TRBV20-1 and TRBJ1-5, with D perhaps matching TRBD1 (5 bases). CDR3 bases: TGCAGTGCTAGGCCTCAGGGAGAGCCCCAGCATTTT. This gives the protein CSARPQGEPQHF.